The clone carrying this T cell receptor beta chain was detected a few times. Its antigen is not identified. These data are taken from a study of response to subunit inactivated influenza vaccine. Study outcomes and limitations: Seasonal influenza vaccination, on each occasion, was suggested by the authors to recruit few new T cells.

Each CDR3 protein gets one entry after TCRdb re-called the RT-PCR reads with MiXCR. This table holds about 610,000 distinct CDR3 sequences, 14% found once. The V gene lost 3 bases and the J gene lost 0 bases, with 16 bases spanning the gap. This CDR3 contains 16 residues. Germline assignment: CDR1 SGHRS and CDR2 YFSETQ. The material was PBMCs from blood, obtained 12 days after vaccination. The gene calls are TRBV5-1 and TRBJ2-7, with a possible D match to TRBD2 (7 bases). The TCR sequence derives from a man aged 50-59 years who received an inactivated influenza vaccine. The CDR3 sequence is CASSWGGGGSSYEQYF. The CDR3 nucleotides read TGCGCCAGCAGCTGGGGGGGGGGCGGTAGCTCCTACGAGCAGTACTTC.